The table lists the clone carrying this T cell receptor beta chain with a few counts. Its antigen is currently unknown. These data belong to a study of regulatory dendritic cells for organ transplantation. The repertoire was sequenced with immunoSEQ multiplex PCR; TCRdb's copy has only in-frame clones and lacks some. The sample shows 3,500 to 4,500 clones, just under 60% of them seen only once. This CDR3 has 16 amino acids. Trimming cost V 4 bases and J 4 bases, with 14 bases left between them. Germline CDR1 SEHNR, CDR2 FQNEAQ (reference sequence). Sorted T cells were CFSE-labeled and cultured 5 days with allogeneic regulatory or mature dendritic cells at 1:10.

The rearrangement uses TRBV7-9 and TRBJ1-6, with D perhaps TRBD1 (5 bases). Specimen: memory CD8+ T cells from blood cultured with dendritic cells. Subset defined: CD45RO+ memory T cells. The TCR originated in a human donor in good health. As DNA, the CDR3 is TGTGCCAGCAGCTCTACAGGCGACATTTATAATTCACCCCTCCACTTT. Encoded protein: CASSSTGDIYNSPLHF.